Reported below is one TCR beta chain. Its target is not known. This sample was included in a study of cytomegalovirus exposure and HLA in healthy donors. For the study at large: Early release data held approximately 81 million unique TCRs from HLA-typed donors. The study, taken as a whole, reports: TCR sequences were mostly rare, though some public TCRs occurred in many donors. In vitro work confirmed that a few CMV-associated chains recognize CMV antigens.

The PCR had 60 Vbeta and 13 Jbeta primers. In the original workflow: Later, an analysis found about 80 million unique TCR beta chains, and approximately 10 million of these were shared. Clones were read by immunoSEQ multiplex PCR, and TCRdb kept only the in-frame ones, dropping some. That table supplies the V and J calls and clone size; D and trimming were determined from the DNA. The table for this sample gives over 100,000 clones. This CDR3 has 15 amino acids. Germline CDR1 is GTSNPN and CDR2 is SVGIG (reference sequence). Trimming pared 1 base from V and 7 bases from J, leaving 16 bases between. The clonotype comes from a man younger than 30 in good health and CMV-seronegative. The sample consisted of PBMCs. This rearrangement joins TRBV30 to TRBJ2-2, with D perhaps TRBD1 (6 bases). The CDR3 region is CAWSALGAVVGELFF. The DNA of the CDR3 is TGTGCCTGGAGTGCGTTGGGGGCGGTGGTCGGGGAGCTGTTTTTT. Using reference TRBV30 and TRBJ2-2 for the parts outside the CDR3, the full variable domain is SQTIHQWPATLVQPVGSPLSLECTVEGTSNPNLYWYRQAAGRGLQLLFYSVGIGQISSEVPQNLSASRPQDRQFILSSKKLLLSDSGFYLCAWSALGAVVGELFFGEGSRLTVL.